Listed below are T cell receptor beta chains from one sample, sequenced in a study of vaccination and CD4 T cells after COVID-19. These receptors have no identified antigens. TCRdb re-called the PCR reads through MiXCR, storing one row per CDR3 protein. The sample lists roughly 11,000 distinct CDR3 sequences, more than 65% occurring once. The sequencing input was CD4+ T cells from blood, cultured in vitro. The receptors derive from a human donor who had recovered from COVID-19. The CDR3 runs from the conserved cysteine through the conserved F or W. D genes are given only for firm matches.

j_call: TRBJ1-4; d_call: -; v_call: TRBV20-1; cdr3_aa: CSARGGTNEKLFF
j_call: TRBJ1-6; d_call: -; v_call: TRBV7-2; cdr3_aa: CASSLAVRSSSNSPLHF
j_call: TRBJ2-7; d_call: -; v_call: TRBV10-1; cdr3_aa: CASSEPPRGNYYEQYF
j_call: TRBJ1-2; d_call: TRBD1; v_call: TRBV6-1; cdr3_aa: CASAKGDRLWGGYTF
j_call: TRBJ1-2; d_call: TRBD1; v_call: TRBV10-3; cdr3_aa: CATWGDRVNYGYTF
j_call: TRBJ2-3; d_call: -; v_call: TRBV11-3; cdr3_aa: CASSPRSGADTQYF
j_call: TRBJ1-3; d_call: -; v_call: TRBV28; cdr3_aa: CASVSPGNTIYF
j_call: TRBJ2-5; d_call: TRBD2; v_call: TRBV6-1; cdr3_aa: CAIGGAGERGETQYF
j_call: TRBJ2-1; d_call: TRBD1; v_call: TRBV6-5; cdr3_aa: CASSYDRGQGQNEQFF
j_call: TRBJ1-1; d_call: -; v_call: TRBV20-1; cdr3_aa: CSAPGWGNTEAFF
j_call: TRBJ2-1; d_call: TRBD2; v_call: TRBV20-1; cdr3_aa: CSGNAGTRIETEQFF
j_call: TRBJ1-6; d_call: -; v_call: TRBV5-1; cdr3_aa: CASSLDGRGWEVPLHF
j_call: TRBJ1-2; d_call: -; v_call: TRBV2; cdr3_aa: CASRDNYGYTF
j_call: TRBJ2-2; d_call: -; v_call: TRBV21-1; cdr3_aa: CASSKGAGINTGELFF
j_call: TRBJ2-7; d_call: TRBD2; v_call: TRBV7-2; cdr3_aa: CASSLGGGGNYEQYF
j_call: TRBJ1-1; d_call: TRBD1; v_call: TRBV12-3/TRBV12-4; cdr3_aa: CASSLARQGLAMNTEAFF
j_call: TRBJ2-5; d_call: TRBD2; v_call: TRBV7-6; cdr3_aa: CASSPTGGRQTQYF
j_call: TRBJ2-3; d_call: -; v_call: TRBV24-1; cdr3_aa: CATSDFKNEARGVVDTQYF
j_call: TRBJ2-3; d_call: -; v_call: TRBV20-1; cdr3_aa: CSATERADTQYF
j_call: TRBJ2-2; d_call: -; v_call: TRBV6-1; cdr3_aa: CASSQAIGELFF
j_call: TRBJ1-2; d_call: -; v_call: TRBV24-1; cdr3_aa: CATSGLTEYTF
j_call: TRBJ1-5; d_call: -; v_call: TRBV28; cdr3_aa: CASYKQIGGNQPQHF
j_call: TRBJ2-3; d_call: -; v_call: TRBV20-1; cdr3_aa: CSARDFERPDTQYF
j_call: TRBJ1-1; d_call: -; v_call: TRBV19; cdr3_aa: CASIPHGGGTEAFF
j_call: TRBJ2-5; d_call: -; v_call: TRBV6-2/TRBV6-3; cdr3_aa: CASSGGQETQYF
j_call: TRBJ1-2; d_call: -; v_call: TRBV11-2; cdr3_aa: CASTLLALGYGYTF
j_call: TRBJ1-2; d_call: -; v_call: TRBV7-2; cdr3_aa: CASSLAGRLYTF
j_call: TRBJ1-5; d_call: -; v_call: TRBV27; cdr3_aa: CASRTSGYSGGSNQPQHF
j_call: TRBJ2-7; d_call: -; v_call: TRBV4-3; cdr3_aa: CASSQVRWEDSYEQYF
j_call: TRBJ1-5; d_call: -; v_call: TRBV12-3/TRBV12-4; cdr3_aa: CASSLKATDQPQHF
j_call: TRBJ1-1; d_call: -; v_call: TRBV20-1; cdr3_aa: CSARLAGRDLSNTEAFF
j_call: TRBJ2-1; d_call: -; v_call: TRBV7-2; cdr3_aa: CASSLVGGNEQFF
j_call: TRBJ2-3; d_call: TRBD2; v_call: TRBV4-2; cdr3_aa: CASSRQGGLAGDTQYF
j_call: TRBJ2-3; d_call: TRBD1; v_call: TRBV24-1; cdr3_aa: CATSDVGQGRTDTQYF
j_call: TRBJ1-2; d_call: TRBD1; v_call: TRBV19; cdr3_aa: CASSIRDSSGYTF
j_call: TRBJ2-5; d_call: TRBD1; v_call: TRBV7-2; cdr3_aa: CASSLAGTGVVSQYF
j_call: TRBJ2-7; d_call: -; v_call: TRBV7-9; cdr3_aa: CASTLLGDPLEQYF
j_call: TRBJ1-1; d_call: TRBD1; v_call: TRBV12-3/TRBV12-4; cdr3_aa: CASSQTGRRTEAFF
j_call: TRBJ2-7; d_call: TRBD2; v_call: TRBV19; cdr3_aa: CASSTILAEYEQYF
j_call: TRBJ1-5; d_call: -; v_call: TRBV24-1; cdr3_aa: CATSERGRSNQPQHF
j_call: TRBJ2-6; d_call: -; v_call: TRBV20-1; cdr3_aa: CSASKPGGTVLTF
j_call: TRBJ2-3; d_call: -; v_call: TRBV20-1; cdr3_aa: CSADRGLDRGTDTQYF
j_call: TRBJ2-5; d_call: TRBD2; v_call: TRBV7-3; cdr3_aa: CASSLKGTYIRAGVPLPSSQYF
j_call: TRBJ2-2; d_call: -; v_call: TRBV11-3; cdr3_aa: CASSLQGRGPTGELFF
j_call: TRBJ2-7; d_call: -; v_call: TRBV15; cdr3_aa: CATSDGFYEQYF
j_call: TRBJ2-5; d_call: -; v_call: TRBV27; cdr3_aa: CASSLSIGETQYF
j_call: TRBJ2-3; d_call: -; v_call: TRBV11-2; cdr3_aa: CASTPRRGGFNTQYF
j_call: TRBJ1-1; d_call: -; v_call: TRBV20-1; cdr3_aa: CSAGRDIGAFF